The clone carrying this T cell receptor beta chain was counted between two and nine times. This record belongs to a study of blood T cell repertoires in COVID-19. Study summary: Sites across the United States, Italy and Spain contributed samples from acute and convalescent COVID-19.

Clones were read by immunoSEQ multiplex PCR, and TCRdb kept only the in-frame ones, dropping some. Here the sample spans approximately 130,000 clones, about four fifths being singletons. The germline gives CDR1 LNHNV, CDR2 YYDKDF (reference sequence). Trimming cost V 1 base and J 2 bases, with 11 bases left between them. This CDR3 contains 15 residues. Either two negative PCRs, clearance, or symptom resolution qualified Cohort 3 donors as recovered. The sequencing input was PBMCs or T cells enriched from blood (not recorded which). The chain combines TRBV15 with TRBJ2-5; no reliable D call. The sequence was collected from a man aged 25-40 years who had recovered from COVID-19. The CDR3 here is CATSRADNVQETQYF. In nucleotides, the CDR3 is TGTGCCACCAGCAGAGCCGACAACGTACAAGAGACCCAGTACTTC. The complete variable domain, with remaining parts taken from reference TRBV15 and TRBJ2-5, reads DAMVIQNPRYQVTQFGKPVTLSCSQTLNHNVMYWYQQKSSQAPKLLFHYYDKDFNNEADTPDNFQSRRPNTSFCFLDIRSPGLGDTAMYLCATSRADNVQETQYFGPGTRLLVL.